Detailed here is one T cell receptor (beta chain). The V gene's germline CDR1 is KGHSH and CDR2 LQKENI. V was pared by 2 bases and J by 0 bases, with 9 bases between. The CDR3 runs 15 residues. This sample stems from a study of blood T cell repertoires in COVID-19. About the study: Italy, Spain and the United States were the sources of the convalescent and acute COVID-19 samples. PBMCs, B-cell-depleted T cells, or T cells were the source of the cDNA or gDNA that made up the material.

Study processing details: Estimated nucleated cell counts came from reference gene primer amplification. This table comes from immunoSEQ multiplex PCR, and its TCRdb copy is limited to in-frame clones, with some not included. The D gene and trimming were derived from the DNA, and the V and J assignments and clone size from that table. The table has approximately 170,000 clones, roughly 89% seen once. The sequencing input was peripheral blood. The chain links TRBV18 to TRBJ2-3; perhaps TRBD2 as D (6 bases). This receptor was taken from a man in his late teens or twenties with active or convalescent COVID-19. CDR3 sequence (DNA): TGTGCCAGCTCACCAGTCGGGGGTAGCACAGATACGCAGTATTTT. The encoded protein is CASSPVGGSTDTQYF. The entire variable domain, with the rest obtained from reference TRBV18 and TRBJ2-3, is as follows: NAGVMQNPRHLVRRRGQEARLRCSPMKGHSHVYWYRQLPEEGLKFMVYLQKENIIDESGMPKERFSAEFPKEGPSILRIQQVVRGDSAAYFCASSPVGGSTDTQYFGPGTRLTVL.